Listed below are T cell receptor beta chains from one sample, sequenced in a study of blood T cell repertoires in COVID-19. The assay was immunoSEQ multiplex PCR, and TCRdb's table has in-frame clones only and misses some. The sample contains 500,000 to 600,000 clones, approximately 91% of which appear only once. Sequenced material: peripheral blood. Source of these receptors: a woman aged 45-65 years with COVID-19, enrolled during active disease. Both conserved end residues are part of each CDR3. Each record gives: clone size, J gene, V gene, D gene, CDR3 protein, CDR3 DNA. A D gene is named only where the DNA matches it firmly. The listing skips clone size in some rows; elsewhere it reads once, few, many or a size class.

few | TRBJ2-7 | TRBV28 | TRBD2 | CASSWEGSYEQYF | TGTGCCAGCAGTTGGGAGGGTTCCTACGAGCAGTACTTC
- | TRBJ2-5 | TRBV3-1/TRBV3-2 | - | CASSQGRGARGTQYF | TGTGCCAGCAGCCAAGGCCGGGGGGCCCGGGGGACCCAGTACTTC
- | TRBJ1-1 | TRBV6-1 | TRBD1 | CASSDRTGIFSF | TGTGCCAGCAGTGACCGGACAGGGATTTTCTCCTTT
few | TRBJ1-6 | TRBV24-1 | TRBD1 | CATQGAGGNSPLHF | TGTGCCACCCAAGGTGCAGGGGGAAATTCACCCCTCCACTTT
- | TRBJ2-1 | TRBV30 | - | CAWSYGVEQFF | TGTGCCTGGTCGTACGGTGTGGAGCAGTTCTTC
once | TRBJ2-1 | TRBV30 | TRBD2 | CACGLAGNEQFF | TGTGCCTGTGGACTAGCGGGTAATGAGCAGTTCTTC
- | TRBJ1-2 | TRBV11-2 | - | CASSLTPNGYTF | TGTGCCAGCAGCCTTACTCCTAATGGCTACACCTTC
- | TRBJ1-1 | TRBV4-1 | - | CASSQDSPQGSNTEAFF | TGCGCCAGCAGCCAAGATAGCCCCCAGGGCTCTAACACTGAAGCTTTCTTT
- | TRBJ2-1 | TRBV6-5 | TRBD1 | CASSKTGVLGEQFF | TGTGCCAGCAGTAAAACAGGGGTCTTAGGTGAGCAGTTCTTC
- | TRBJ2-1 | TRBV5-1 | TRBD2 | CASSLAGGYEQFF | TGCGCCAGCAGCTTGGCCGGGGGGTATGAGCAGTTCTTC
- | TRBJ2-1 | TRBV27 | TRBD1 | CASSSGQGKTEQFF | TGTGCCAGCAGTTCGGGACAGGGTAAGACTGAGCAGTTCTTC
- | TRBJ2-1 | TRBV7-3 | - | CASSLIVGNNEQFF | TGTGCCAGCAGCTTAATTGTCGGTAACAATGAGCAGTTCTTC
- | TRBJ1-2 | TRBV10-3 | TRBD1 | CAIQRTGEGNYGYTF | TGTGCCATCCAGCGGACAGGGGAGGGTAACTATGGCTACACCTTC
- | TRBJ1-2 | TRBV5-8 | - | CASTWGGSSYGYTF | TGTGCCAGCACCTGGGGGGGGTCTTCCTATGGCTACACCTTC
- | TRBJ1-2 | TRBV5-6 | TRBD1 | CASSPYGGRGRDYGYTF | TGTGCCAGCAGCCCCTATGGGGGCAGGGGGCGCGACTATGGCTACACCTTC
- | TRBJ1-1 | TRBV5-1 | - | CASIPEAGMKTEAFF | TGCGCCAGCATCCCCGAAGCAGGGATGAAGACTGAAGCTTTCTTT
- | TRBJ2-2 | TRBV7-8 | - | CASRDRYRQTILNTGELFF | TGTGCCAGCAGGGACAGATATAGACAGACGATATTGAACACCGGGGAGCTGTTTTTT
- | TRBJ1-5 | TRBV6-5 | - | CASSKDTHQPQHF | TGTGCCAGCAGCAAGGACACCCATCAGCCCCAGCATTTT
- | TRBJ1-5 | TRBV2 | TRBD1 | CASRGTGEQPQHF | TGTGCCAGCAGGGGGACAGGGGAACAGCCCCAGCATTTT
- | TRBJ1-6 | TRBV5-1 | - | CASSLGRGPGNNSPLHF | TGCGCCAGCAGCTTGGGGCGGGGTCCAGGGAATAATTCACCCCTCCACTTT
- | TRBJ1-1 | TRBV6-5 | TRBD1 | CASSLDRGDMNTEAFF | TGTGCCAGCAGTTTAGACAGGGGGGACATGAACACTGAAGCTTTCTTT
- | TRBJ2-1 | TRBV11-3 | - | CASSHFASNEQFF | TGTGCCAGCAGCCATTTTGCGTCGAATGAGCAGTTCTTC
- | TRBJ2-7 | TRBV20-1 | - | CSARAKGEQYF | TGCAGTGCTAGAGCTAAGGGGGAGCAGTACTTC
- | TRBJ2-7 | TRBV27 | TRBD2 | CASSLPGLEGLEQYF | TGTGCCAGCAGTCTTCCGGGACTAGAGGGTCTCGAGCAGTACTTC
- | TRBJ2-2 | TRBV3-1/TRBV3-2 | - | CASSQEKGRRRTGELFF | TGTGCCAGCAGCCAAGAAAAAGGGCGGAGGAGAACCGGGGAGCTGTTTTTT
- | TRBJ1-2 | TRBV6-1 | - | CASSDGPHSPNYGYTF | TGTGCCAGCAGTGATGGCCCCCACAGTCCTAACTATGGCTACACCTTC
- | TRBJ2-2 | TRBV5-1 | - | CASSLSSSNTGELFF | TGCGCCAGCAGCTTGTCTAGCTCGAACACCGGGGAGCTGTTTTTT
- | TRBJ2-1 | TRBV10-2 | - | CASSGVLGGEQFF | TGCGCCAGCAGTGGGGTCTTGGGGGGAGAGCAGTTCTTC
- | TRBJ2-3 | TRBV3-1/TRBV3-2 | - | CASSRQKNITQYF | TGTGCCAGCAGCCGACAGAAGAACATTACGCAGTATTTT
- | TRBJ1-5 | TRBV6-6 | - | CASSHLYNQPQHF | TGTGCCAGCAGCCACCTCTACAATCAGCCCCAGCATTTT
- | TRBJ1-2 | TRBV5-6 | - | CASSLAGHTNYGYTF | TGTGCCAGCAGCTTGGCCGGACACACGAACTATGGCTACACCTTC
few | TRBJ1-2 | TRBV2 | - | CATNSIGYTF | TGTGCCACGAACTCAATTGGCTACACCTTC
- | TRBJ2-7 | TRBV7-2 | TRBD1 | CASSLGTGDPYEQYF | TGTGCCAGCTCTCTCGGGACAGGGGACCCCTACGAGCAGTACTTC
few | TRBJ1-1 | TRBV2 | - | CASILSREAFF | TGTGCCAGCATATTAAGCCGTGAAGCTTTCTTT
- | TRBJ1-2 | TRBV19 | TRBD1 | CASSSQDRGGYGYTF | TGTGCCAGTAGTAGTCAGGACAGGGGCGGCTATGGCTACACCTTC
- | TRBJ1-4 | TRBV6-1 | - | CASSEPGLEKLFF | TGTGCCAGCAGTGAACCGGGATTGGAAAAACTGTTTTTT